The 29 T cell receptor beta chains below all came from one sample that was sequenced in a study of T cells in Graves' hyperthyroidism and ophthalmopathy. TCR beta CDR3 sequences were amplified from RNA transcripts. The HTBI primer set drove a first-round RT-PCR of the TCR CDR3. TCRdb processed the multiplex PCR reads anew with MiXCR; each CDR3 protein has one entry. The top ten hold 8.4% of the sample, which has roughly 750,000 distinct CDR3 sequences, approximately 16% seen once. Sequences were obtained from blood. The receptor set was obtained from a man between 18 and 35 years old with Graves' hyperthyroidism.

This clonotype was detected many times. The rearrangement links TRBV28 to TRBJ1-2; a possible D gene is TRBD1 (5 bases). The CDR3 runs to 15 residues. V was trimmed by 3 bases and J by 9 bases, leaving 20 bases between them. Germline V CDR1 and CDR2: MDHEN, SYDVKM. The CDR3 DNA sequence: TGTGCCAGCAGTTTCCGGGACCAACCAAGTGGGAGCTACACCTTC. The encoded protein is CASSFRDQPSGSYTF.

The chain has TRBV2 and TRBJ2-7, with D possibly TRBD1 on 5 matching bases. This CDR3 has 15 amino acids. Trimming took off 6 bases at V and 2 bases at J, with 17 bases between the two ends. Looked up from germline, CDR1 is SNHLY and CDR2 is FYNNEI. The CDR3 DNA is TGTGCCAGCAGCGTACAGACAGTAGCCCCCTACGAGCAGTACTTC. Protein product: CASSVQTVAPYEQYF. Complete variable domain (other parts from reference TRBV2 and TRBJ2-7): EPEVTQTPSHQVTQMGQEVILRCVPISNHLYFYWYRQILGQKVEFLVSFYNNEISEKSEIFDDQFSVERPDGSNFTLKIRSTKLEDSAMYFCASSVQTVAPYEQYFGPGTRLTVT.

The chain links TRBV27 to TRBJ2-2; 7 bases align to TRBD2. The CDR3 length is 15 residues. The germline CDR1 and CDR2 sequences are MNHEY and SMNVEV (reference sequence). Losses at the gene ends were 3 bases for V and 5 bases for J; bases not matched to a gene: 6. In DNA, the CDR3 is TGTGCCAGCAGTTTCGGCGGGAGAGGTACCGGGGAGCTGTTTTTT. Its protein product is CASSFGGRGTGELFF.

This chain joins TRBV7-6 and TRBJ2-5, with no clear D. The length of the CDR3 is 15 residues. Per the germline V gene, CDR1 is SGHVS and CDR2 is FNYEAQ. The germline V and J ends were trimmed by 1 base and 5 bases, with 14 bases remaining between them. In nucleotides, the CDR3 is TGTGCCAGCAGCTTAGTGAGCAGCCCGACGGAGACCCAGTACTTC. Protein sequence: CASSLVSSPTETQYF.

There are a few counts of this clonotype. This chain uses TRBV20-1 with TRBJ2-6; unclear D gene. CDR1 and CDR2 (germline): DFQATT, SNEGSKA (reference sequence). The CDR3 length is 13 residues. Trimming cost V 5 bases and J 1 base, with 6 bases left between them. The CDR3 protein is CSAYVSGANVLTF. The CDR3 DNA follows: TGCAGTGCTTACGTATCTGGGGCCAACGTCCTGACTTTC.

V and J are TRBV9 and TRBJ1-3; D might be TRBD1 (6 bases). This CDR3 contains 15 residues. CDR1 is SGDLS, CDR2 YYNGEE, per germline. Trimming took off 0 bases at V and 4 bases at J, with 11 bases between the two ends. CDR3 protein: CASSVGSGDGNTIYF. The CDR3 nucleotides are TGTGCCAGCAGCGTAGGGTCAGGGGACGGAAACACCATATATTTT.

This clonotype was counted at least ten times. The gene calls are TRBV7-2 and TRBJ2-1; D is undetermined. CDR3 length: 17 residues. Trimming stripped 4 bases from V and 0 bases from J, with 16 bases between. Germline V gives CDR1 SGHTA, CDR2 FQGNSA. The chain's CDR3 is CASSWSLSPSSYNEQFF. In DNA, the CDR3 is TGTGCCAGCAGCTGGTCCCTAAGTCCGAGCTCCTACAATGAGCAGTTCTTC.

The sample holds many counts of this clonotype. The chain has TRBV2 and TRBJ1-4, with D tentatively TRBD1 (6 bases). The CDR3 length is 15 residues. The V end lost 6 bases, the J end lost 0 bases, and 11 bases lay between the germline ends. CDR1 SNHLY and CDR2 FYNNEI come from the germline V gene. The CDR3 nucleotides are TGTGCCAGCAGCGACACAGGGTCAACTAATGAAAAACTGTTTTTT. This codes for CASSDTGSTNEKLFF.

In its sample, this clonotype was seen a few times. V usage is TRBV7-9 and J usage is TRBJ1-1; D call uncertain. Germline CDR1 and CDR2: SEHNR and FQNEAQ (reference sequence). V was trimmed by 1 base and J by 4 bases, leaving 10 bases between them. The CDR3 has 14 residues. CDR3 residues: CASSLDLGITEAFF. CDR3 sequence (DNA): TGTGCCAGCAGCTTAGATCTGGGGATCACTGAAGCTTTCTTT.

As regards this clonotype: A read error may account for a junction end that differs from germline. The chain links TRBV27 to TRBJ1-6, with a possible D match to TRBD1 (5 bases). The CDR3 sequence is 17 residues long. Germline V gene sequence: CDR1 MNHEY, CDR2 SMNVEV (reference sequence). The CDR3 spells CASSLNRPSSYNLPLHF. DNA for the CDR3: TGTGCCAGCAGTTTAAACAGGCCGAGCTCCTATAATTTACCCCTCCACTTT.

This clonotype was observed many times. This chain uses TRBV29-1 with TRBJ2-1; D is perhaps TRBD2 (6 bases). Trimming stripped 7 bases from V and 7 bases from J, with 17 bases between. This CDR3 comprises 13 residues. Germline CDR1 SQVTM, CDR2 ANQGSEA. The CDR3 is CSGGRGIRNEQFF. DNA for the CDR3: TGCAGCGGGGGCCGGGGGATTAGGAATGAGCAGTTCTTC.

For this clonotype: It is likely a read error, because the conserved phenylalanine at the end of the CDR3 is missing. CDR3 loop: CASLSPNTGELFL. The DNA for the CDR3 is TGCGCCAGCTTGTCACCCAACACCGGGGAGCTGTTTCTT. The genes are TRBV10-1 and TRBJ2-2; D is unresolved. Germline assignment: CDR1 WNHNN and CDR2 SYGVQD (reference sequence). V lost 8 bases, J lost 2 bases, and 9 bases lay in between. The CDR3 is 13 residues long.

The chain combines TRBV5-4 with TRBJ2-2, with no clear D. The CDR3 length is 16 residues. With 3 bases removed from V and 4 bases from J, the gap between germline ends came to 16 bases. Per germline, CDR1 SGHNT and CDR2 YYREEE (reference sequence). The CDR3 nucleotides are TGTGCCAGCAGCTCCCGTGGGCAGTTCTTCACCGGGGAGCTGTTTTTT. This translates into CASSSRGQFFTGELFF.

This clonotype was counted at least ten times. This chain links TRBV11-2 with TRBJ2-3; D not certain. The CDR3 loop spans 13 amino acids. Germline V gene sequence: CDR1 SGHAT, CDR2 FQNNGV. The germline V and J ends were trimmed by 1 base and 5 bases, with 7 bases remaining between them. CDR3 region: CASSLGIRDTQYF. CDR3 coding DNA: TGTGCCAGCAGCTTAGGAATTAGAGATACGCAGTATTTT.

This clonotype showed up just a few times. The chain has TRBV7-9 and TRBJ2-5, with 8 positions matching TRBD2. CDR3 size: 16 residues. With 8 bases clipped from V and 3 bases from J, the junction kept 14 bases outside the gene matches. CDR1 is SEHNR and CDR2 is FQNEAQ in the germline V gene (reference sequence). In DNA, the CDR3 is TGTGCCAGCGCCAGTACTCAACTAGCGGAGGAAGAGACCCAGTACTTC. It specifies CASASTQLAEEETQYF.

This clonotype was seen only a few times. V and J are TRBV12-5 and TRBJ2-5, with 8 bases aligning to TRBD1. Germline CDR1 reads LGHNT; CDR2 reads FRNRAP. V shed 0 bases, J shed 2 bases, and the junction held 8 bases outside the gene matches. CDR3 size: 17 residues. Written as DNA, the CDR3 is TGTGCTAGTGGTTTGGTCCTTACAGGGGGACGGCAAGAGACCCAGTACTTC. It yields the protein CASGLVLTGGRQETQYF.

Many counts were recorded for this clonotype. V usage is TRBV28 and J usage is TRBJ2-7; no reliable D call. The CDR3 contains 14 residues. Germline V gives CDR1 MDHEN, CDR2 SYDVKM. V gave up 2 bases and J gave up 2 bases, with 10 bases separating them. The DNA of the CDR3 is TGTGCCAGCAGTTTACGGACGGTTCCCTACGAGCAGTACTTC. Translating gives CASSLRTVPYEQYF.

This clonotype was recorded at least ten times. This chain links TRBV7-9 with TRBJ2-5; possible D gene TRBD1, 6 bases. CDR1 and CDR2 from the germline V gene are SEHNR and FQNEAQ (reference sequence). The CDR3 covers 13 residues. The CDR3 loop is CAANRDTQETQYF. CDR3 DNA: TGTGCTGCAAACCGGGACACCCAAGAGACCCAGTACTTC.

This clonotype was detected only a few times. V usage is TRBV13 and J usage is TRBJ1-6, with D possibly matching TRBD1 (5 bases). Between the trimmed V and J ends, which lost 0 bases and 18 bases, there was a span of 15 bases. CDR1 and CDR2 (germline): PRHDT, FYEKMQ (reference sequence). There are 13 residues in the CDR3. The CDR3 bases are TGTGCCAGCAGCTTAGGCCGGCTGACAGCAAACCACTTT. This codes for CASSLGRLTANHF.

A few counts support this clonotype. The chain combines TRBV29-1 with TRBJ2-7; TRBD1 matches at 10 bases. The CDR3 is made up of 14 amino acids. V gave up 6 bases and J gave up 7 bases; unmatched junction bases: 12. The germline gives CDR1 SQVTM, CDR2 ANQGSEA. The CDR3 spells CSVGRQGAPIEQYF. CDR3 bases: TGCAGCGTAGGTCGACAGGGGGCGCCGATTGAGCAGTACTTC.

The sample holds many counts of this clonotype. V usage is TRBV28 and J usage is TRBJ2-7; a possible D gene is TRBD2 (6 bases). The CDR3 runs 15 residues. V was trimmed by 7 bases and J by 5 bases, leaving 21 bases between them. Germline CDR1 reads MDHEN; CDR2 reads SYDVKM. The CDR3 coding sequence is TGTGCCAGCACCTCTCCCGACCGGGGCGGGGACGAGCAGTACTTC. This encodes CASTSPDRGGDEQYF.

The genes are TRBV5-4 and TRBJ1-5, with 8 nucleotides matching TRBD1. This CDR3 contains 14 residues. Unmatched junction bases numbered 2, after V lost 1 base and J lost 5 bases. Germline V gives CDR1 SGHNT, CDR2 YYREEE (reference sequence). The CDR3 DNA sequence: TGTGCCAGCAGCTTGCAGGGGGCCCATCAGCCCCAGCATTTT. This translates into CASSLQGAHQPQHF.

The chain has TRBV20-1 and TRBJ1-5, with a tentative D call TRBD1 (5 bases). Germline-derived CDR1 and CDR2 are DFQATT and SNEGSKA (reference sequence). The CDR3 has 16 amino acids. The germline V and J ends were trimmed by 3 bases and 0 bases, with 15 bases remaining between them. This CDR3 is CSARSGTAYSNQPQHF. In nucleotides, the CDR3 is TGCAGTGCTAGGAGTGGGACCGCGTATAGCAATCAGCCCCAGCATTTT.

At least ten counts were recorded for this clonotype. The genes are TRBV28 and TRBJ2-7; D is perhaps TRBD1 (6 bases). CDR1 MDHEN and CDR2 SYDVKM come from the germline V gene. V was cut by 4 bases and J by 2 bases, with 18 bases left in between. The CDR3 spans 16 residues. The CDR3 region is CASSSPGQYMPYEQYF. The CDR3 region has the DNA TGTGCCAGCAGTTCACCCGGACAGTATATGCCCTACGAGCAGTACTTC.

This clonotype was observed a handful of times. The chain recombines TRBV2 with TRBJ1-4; D gene ambiguous. Per the germline V gene, CDR1 is SNHLY and CDR2 is FYNNEI. CDR3 length: 14 residues. The V end was cut by 3 bases, the J end by 3 bases, with 8 bases between. In DNA, the CDR3 is TGTGCCAGCAGTGACGAGGGCTCTAATGAAAAACTGTTTTTT. Its translation: CASSDEGSNEKLFF.

V is TRBV27 and J is TRBJ1-6; D unresolved. Trimming shortened V by 11 bases and J by 1 base, and 12 bases separated the two germline ends. There are 14 residues in the CDR3. Germline-derived CDR1 and CDR2 are MNHEY and SMNVEV (reference sequence). DNA for the CDR3: TGTGCCCCCACGGGCGGGTCCTATAATTCACCCCTCCACTTT. This gives the protein CAPTGGSYNSPLHF.

This sequence joins TRBV24-1 and TRBJ2-3, with unresolved D. The CDR3 contains 14 residues. Trimming took off 1 base at V and 6 bases at J, with 10 bases between the two ends. Germline loops: CDR1 KGHDR, CDR2 SFDVKD. CDR3 coding DNA: TGTGCCACCAGTGATTTAAGCCTTGGCGATACGCAGTATTTT. Amino acid sequence: CATSDLSLGDTQYF.

Written as DNA, the CDR3 is TGTGCCAGCAGCGAGCCTCTGGACGCCTCTAACTATGGCTACACCTTC. This codes for CASSEPLDASNYGYTF. The J gene is TRBJ1-2, the V gene TRBV9; D call uncertain. The CDR3 consists of 16 residues. Germline V gene sequence: CDR1 SGDLS, CDR2 YYNGEE. With 3 bases removed from V and 0 bases from J, the gap between germline ends came to 15 bases.

There are a few counts of this clonotype. The chain combines TRBV19 with TRBJ1-4, with 8 nucleotides matching TRBD1. With V trimmed by 8 bases and J by 2 bases, 10 bases remained unmatched. Looked up from germline, CDR1 is LNHDA and CDR2 is SQIVND (reference sequence). This CDR3 has 16 amino acids. CDR3 sequence: CASRPTGGPTNEKLFF. In nucleotides, the CDR3 is TGTGCCAGTCGACCCACAGGGGGACCGACTAATGAAAAACTGTTTTTT.